This TCR beta chain is drawn from a study of CD8 T cells in ankylosing spondylitis. Whole-study findings and limits: Disease-linked clones reportedly concentrated significantly in matched ankylosing spondylitis synovial fluid.

TCRdb analysed the 5' RACE reads with MiXCR anew, one entry per CDR3 protein. The sample consists of under 250,000 distinct CDR3 sequences, roughly a third of them appearing once. Concerning this clonotype: Its target is not known.

Losses at the gene ends were 4 bases for V and 3 bases for J; bases not matched to a gene: 4. CDR3 length: 15 residues. The germline gives CDR1 SGHRS, CDR2 YFSETQ. This receptor was taken from a male donor with ankylosing spondylitis or in good health (not recorded which). Sequenced sample: blood, either unsorted or a sorted T cell fraction (not recorded which). The chain employs TRBV5-1 and TRBJ2-2, with TRBD2 matching over 9 bases. CDR3: CASSPRGGDTGELFF. CDR3 DNA: TGCGCCAGCAGCCCGCGGGGGGGCGACACCGGGGAGCTGTTTTTT. The whole variable domain, filled in from reference TRBV5-1 and TRBJ2-2, reads KAGVTQTPRYLIKTRGQQVTLSCSPISGHRSVSWYQQTPGQGLQFLFEYFSETQRNKGNFPGRFSGRQFSNSRSEMNVSTLELGDSALYLCASSPRGGDTGELFFGEGSRLTVL.